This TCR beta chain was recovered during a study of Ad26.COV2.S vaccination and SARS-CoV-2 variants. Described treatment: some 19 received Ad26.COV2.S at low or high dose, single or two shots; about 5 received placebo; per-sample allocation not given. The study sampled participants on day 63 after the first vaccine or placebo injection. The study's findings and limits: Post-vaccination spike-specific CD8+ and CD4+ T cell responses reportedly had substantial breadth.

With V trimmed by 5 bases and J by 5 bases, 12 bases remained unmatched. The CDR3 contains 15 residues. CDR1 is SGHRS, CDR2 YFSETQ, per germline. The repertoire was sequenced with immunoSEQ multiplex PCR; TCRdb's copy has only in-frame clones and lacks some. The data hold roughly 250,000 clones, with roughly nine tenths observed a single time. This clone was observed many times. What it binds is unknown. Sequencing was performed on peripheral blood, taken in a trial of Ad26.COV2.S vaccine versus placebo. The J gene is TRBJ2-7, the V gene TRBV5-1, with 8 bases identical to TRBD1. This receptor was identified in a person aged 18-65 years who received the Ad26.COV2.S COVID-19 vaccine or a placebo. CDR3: CASREWTGPSDEQYF. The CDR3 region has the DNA TGCGCCAGCAGAGAATGGACAGGGCCCTCGGACGAGCAGTACTTC.